Listed below are T cell receptor beta chains from one sample, sequenced in a study of T cells in Graves' hyperthyroidism and ophthalmopathy. TCRdb re-analysed the multiplex PCR reads in MiXCR, keeping a single row per CDR3 protein. The table includes about 640,000 distinct CDR3 sequences, around 13% detected once. Sample: blood. The source is a woman in her forties or fifties with Graves' ophthalmopathy. The CDR3 runs from the conserved cysteine through the conserved F or W. Fields, in order: V gene, CDR3 protein.

V gene: TRBV11-1
CDR3 protein: CASSLVFDSPNTGELFF

V gene: TRBV5-1
CDR3 protein: CASSSRDPPNYGYTF

V gene: TRBV6-2/TRBV6-3
CDR3 protein: CASSYPGTDEQYF

V gene: TRBV7-2
CDR3 protein: CASSLADRDSSPLHF

V gene: TRBV6-1
CDR3 protein: CASSPGYNQPQHF

V gene: TRBV2
CDR3 protein: CASSFSRTSFIDEQFF

V gene: TRBV6-2/TRBV6-3
CDR3 protein: CASSYPPNEQLF

V gene: TRBV12-3/TRBV12-4
CDR3 protein: CASTNRQESSYNEQFF

V gene: TRBV24-1
CDR3 protein: CATRGGNTEAFF

V gene: TRBV14
CDR3 protein: CASSPRVGGTNTGELFF

V gene: TRBV27
CDR3 protein: CASSLSFGDRGQVGYGYTF

V gene: TRBV30
CDR3 protein: CAWRGRTDTQYF

V gene: TRBV7-8
CDR3 protein: CASSRLAENEQFF

V gene: TRBV6-2/TRBV6-3
CDR3 protein: CASSYADSLGQPQHF

V gene: TRBV7-2
CDR3 protein: CASSLGGEQPQHF

V gene: TRBV24-1
CDR3 protein: CATSDPGQVPYNEQFF

V gene: TRBV5-1
CDR3 protein: CASSIEEPGQNTGELFF

V gene: TRBV4-1
CDR3 protein: CASSGDRTAHEQYF

V gene: TRBV7-2
CDR3 protein: CASSLTSGAETQYF

V gene: TRBV28
CDR3 protein: CASSGSSVYEQYF

V gene: TRBV28
CDR3 protein: CASRLPTGTDFNYGYTF

V gene: TRBV7-7
CDR3 protein: CASSLRATSGKPGKETQYF

V gene: TRBV5-4
CDR3 protein: CASSLRTSGRAWDTQYF

V gene: TRBV28
CDR3 protein: CASSPRGSWRNQPQHF

V gene: TRBV11-2
CDR3 protein: CASTPYSTEAFF

V gene: TRBV7-8
CDR3 protein: CASSFMGNEKLFF

V gene: TRBV7-3
CDR3 protein: CASSRGLEETQYF

V gene: TRBV29-1
CDR3 protein: CSVQEGGTQYF

V gene: TRBV7-9
CDR3 protein: CARTGTGGYATNEKLFF

V gene: TRBV24-1
CDR3 protein: CATSDLSGRVNEQFF

V gene: TRBV28
CDR3 protein: CASSLAGQGLINQPQHF

V gene: TRBV28
CDR3 protein: CASSLMRMNTGELFF

V gene: TRBV28
CDR3 protein: CASIGEKREKFF

V gene: TRBV28
CDR3 protein: CASRPQRGPLPTNEKLFF

V gene: TRBV6-2/TRBV6-3
CDR3 protein: CASSPASGSTDTQYF

V gene: TRBV18
CDR3 protein: CASSREALGVDEKLFF

V gene: TRBV20-1
CDR3 protein: CSAHAWGADTQYF

V gene: TRBV29-1
CDR3 protein: CSVVLAGGAGELFF

V gene: TRBV20-1
CDR3 protein: CSARGDMSSYNEQFF

V gene: TRBV3-1
CDR3 protein: CASSQATSPHGYEQYF

V gene: TRBV11-3
CDR3 protein: CASSRGLAYADTQYF

V gene: TRBV2
CDR3 protein: CASSEGGEFGNTIYF

V gene: TRBV6-6
CDR3 protein: CASSYSMRPSYNEQFF

V gene: TRBV7-3
CDR3 protein: CASSVTSGSPDTQYF

V gene: TRBV2
CDR3 protein: CASSVFQNTRTDTQYF

V gene: TRBV7-8
CDR3 protein: CASSFSSGIYNGELFF

V gene: TRBV19
CDR3 protein: CASSPGGWQFF

V gene: TRBV11-3
CDR3 protein: CASSLVSLSAGQPQHF

V gene: TRBV12-3/TRBV12-4
CDR3 protein: CASSSKTALNTEAFF

V gene: TRBV4-3
CDR3 protein: CASSQGTEIGELFF

V gene: TRBV20-1
CDR3 protein: CSARVRNNEQFF

V gene: TRBV18
CDR3 protein: CASSPLSRVYFDGYTF

V gene: TRBV28
CDR3 protein: CASSFSGYNEQFF